This T cell receptor (beta chain) was retrieved from a study of T cells after somatic rescue of genetic block. Clones were read by immunoSEQ multiplex PCR, and TCRdb kept only the in-frame ones, dropping some. The table includes 70,000 or so clones, roughly 92% detected once. Sample: peripheral blood mononuclear cells (PBMCs). This clonotype was obtained from a man aged 40-49 years.

As DNA, the CDR3 is TGCGCCAGCAGCCAAGATAGCGTGGGGGAGCTGTTTTTT. Translation gives CASSQDSVGELFF. The chain links TRBV4-1 to TRBJ2-2; D is perhaps TRBD2 (5 bases). This CDR3 contains 13 residues. Trimming took 0 bases from V and 8 from J, leaving 7 bases between them. CDR1 and CDR2 from the germline V gene are MGHRA and YSYEKL.